This T cell receptor (beta chain) derives from a study of beta chain features in type 1 diabetes. Losses at the gene ends were 11 bases for V and 3 bases for J; bases not matched to a gene: 5. Germline CDR1 reads MDHEN; CDR2 reads SYDVKM. There are 13 residues in the CDR3. General observations from the study: These data did not resolve whether HLA type affects TCRB rearrangement. More deletions and fewer insertions at VDJ junctions were found in patients with type 1 diabetes.

Stem cell-like memory, regulatory, central memory and naive CD4+ cells were sorted via CD45RO/CCR7/CD25/CD127/CD95/CD27. This clone has more than one count but fewer than ten. The antigen is not known. Sequencing targeted expressed TCRB transcripts, as all isolated RNA had been reverse transcribed. The data were produced by immunoSEQ multiplex PCR, yet TCRdb's version contains in-frame clones alone and is incomplete. Of about 220,000 clones listed, approximately 10% were seen once; the top ten hold 1% to 1.5%. This receptor was obtained from a man in his late teens or twenties in good health. Sequenced input: central memory CD4+ T cells from blood. This chain connects TRBV28 to TRBJ2-7, with TRBD2 matching over 12 bases. The CDR3 coding sequence is TGTGCCTGCCGGACTAGCGGGGACTACGAGCAGTACTTC. It is translated as CACRTSGDYEQYF.